The rows below give T cell receptor beta chains drawn from one sample of a study of blood T cell repertoires in COVID-19. Assay: immunoSEQ multiplex PCR; the TCRdb copy retains only in-frame clones and omits some. The sample carries fewer than 350,000 clones, approximately 91% recorded once. The sequencing input was PBMCs or T cells enriched from blood (not recorded which). The receptors shown here come from a woman in her twenties or thirties who had recovered from COVID-19. The CDR3 runs from the conserved cysteine through the conserved F or W. A D gene is named only where the DNA matches it firmly. Rows may omit the clone size; those that give it use once, few, many or a size class.

clone_size	v_call	j_call	d_call	cdr3_aa	cdr3_nt
NA	TRBV7-9	TRBJ1-5	TRBD1	CASSLVAGQGYQPQHF	TGTGCCAGCAGCTTAGTAGCGGGACAGGGGTATCAGCCCCAGCATTTT
NA	TRBV20-1	TRBJ2-7	NA	CSASNRQRNSYEQYF	TGCAGTGCTAGTAATAGACAGCGAAACTCCTACGAGCAGTACTTC
NA	TRBV27	TRBJ2-1	NA	CASSLGRNEQFF	TGTGCCAGCAGTTTAGGGCGTAATGAGCAGTTCTTC
NA	TRBV13	TRBJ1-4	NA	CASSLKVTDATNEKLFF	TGTGCCAGCAGCTTAAAGGTGACAGACGCAACTAATGAAAAACTGTTTTTT
NA	TRBV5-4	TRBJ2-3	TRBD2	CASSWGLAGPEDTQYF	TGTGCCAGCAGCTGGGGCCTAGCGGGACCGGAGGATACGCAGTATTTT
NA	TRBV11-2	TRBJ2-4	TRBD2	CASSPSSGRNLAKNIQYF	TGTGCCAGCAGCCCCTCTAGCGGGAGGAACCTAGCCAAAAACATTCAGTACTTC
NA	TRBV7-3	TRBJ2-7	TRBD1	CASSWAEGQQTYEQYF	TGTGCCAGCAGCTGGGCCGAGGGACAGCAAACCTACGAGCAGTACTTC
NA	TRBV28	TRBJ1-6	NA	CASSSPWASPLHF	TGTGCCAGCAGTTCCCCCTGGGCTTCACCCCTCCACTTT
NA	TRBV24-1	TRBJ2-1	NA	CATSPRLSGNSYNEQFF	TGTGCCACCAGTCCCAGACTCAGCGGTAACTCCTACAATGAGCAGTTCTTC
NA	TRBV29-1	TRBJ1-2	TRBD1	CSVPGQGATLGYTF	TGCAGCGTCCCGGGACAGGGGGCAACCCTCGGCTACACCTTC
once	TRBV5-6	TRBJ2-7	NA	CASAKSPGETYEQYF	TGTGCCAGCGCCAAGTCTCCGGGGGAGACCTACGAGCAGTACTTC
NA	TRBV2	TRBJ2-7	NA	CASMDAGYEQYF	TGTGCCAGCATGGACGCGGGCTACGAGCAGTACTTC
NA	TRBV27	TRBJ2-1	NA	CASSLGLEGEQFF	TGTGCCAGCAGTTTGGGGTTAGAGGGTGAGCAGTTCTTC
NA	TRBV5-1	TRBJ2-7	NA	CASSFSGLANEQYF	TGCGCCAGCAGCTTTTCGGGGTTAGCGAACGAGCAGTACTTC
NA	TRBV9	TRBJ2-7	NA	CASSVGGRPLVEQYF	TGTGCCAGCAGCGTAGGAGGTCGCCCTCTTGTCGAGCAGTACTTC
NA	TRBV27	TRBJ2-7	NA	CASSLGQGAFYEQYF	TGTGCCAGCAGCCTTGGACAAGGTGCATTCTACGAGCAGTACTTC
NA	TRBV6-4	TRBJ2-7	NA	CASSPPPRMTYEQYF	TGTGCCAGCAGCCCGCCGCCGCGTATGACCTACGAGCAGTACTTC
NA	TRBV3-1/TRBV3-2	TRBJ2-1	TRBD1	CASSPNDPGQGAWLSSYNEQFF	TGTGCCAGCAGCCCCAACGATCCGGGACAGGGGGCCTGGCTGAGCTCCTACAATGAGCAGTTCTTC
once	TRBV18	TRBJ2-5	NA	CASSPNQETQYF	TGTGCCAGCTCACCTAACCAAGAGACCCAGTACTTC
NA	TRBV3-1/TRBV3-2	TRBJ1-3	NA	CASSQGAGAGNTIYF	TGTGCCAGCAGCCAAGGGGCAGGGGCTGGAAACACCATATATTTT
NA	TRBV6-9	TRBJ1-6	NA	CASSYTGQSSSYNSPLHF	TGTGCCAGCAGTTATACAGGACAGTCAAGCTCCTATAATTCACCCCTCCACTTT
NA	TRBV7-9	TRBJ1-3	NA	CASSLDRIYSGNTIYF	TGTGCCAGCAGCTTAGACAGGATTTACTCTGGAAACACCATATATTTT
NA	TRBV6-4	TRBJ1-1	NA	CASSALQGTEAFF	TGTGCCAGCAGTGCCTTACAGGGAACTGAAGCTTTCTTT
NA	TRBV27	TRBJ2-7	TRBD2	CASTSPTGTSREQYF	TGTGCCAGCACCTCCCCTACCGGGACTAGTCGCGAGCAGTACTTC
NA	TRBV18	TRBJ1-5	TRBD1	CASSPQGGNQPQHF	TGTGCCAGCTCACCTCAGGGGGGCAATCAGCCCCAGCATTTT
NA	TRBV4-3	TRBJ2-3	TRBD2	CASSQALAGGVSTDTQYF	TGCGCCAGCAGCCAAGCTCTAGCGGGGGGGGTTAGCACAGATACGCAGTATTTT
NA	TRBV5-1	TRBJ1-1	NA	CASSLPTGPMNTEAFF	TGCGCCAGCAGCCTCCCAACAGGGCCCATGAACACTGAAGCTTTCTTT
few	TRBV18	TRBJ2-3	NA	CASQLSTVGTDTQYF	TGTGCCAGCCAACTTTCGACTGTCGGCACAGATACGCAGTATTTT
NA	TRBV3-1/TRBV3-2	TRBJ1-4	NA	CASSQELTRKVNEKLFF	TGTGCCAGCAGCCAAGAGTTGACGAGGAAGGTTAATGAAAAACTGTTTTTT
NA	TRBV28	TRBJ1-3	TRBD1	CASSLRTPRQGASTIYF	TGTGCCAGCAGTTTACGAACCCCCCGACAGGGGGCCTCCACCATATATTTT
NA	TRBV3-1/TRBV3-2	TRBJ2-3	TRBD2	CASSQEASGNTQYF	TGTGCCAGCAGCCAAGAGGCTAGCGGAAATACGCAGTATTTT
NA	TRBV29-1	TRBJ1-3	TRBD1	CSALIPGQPSSGNTIYF	TGCAGCGCGCTAATTCCGGGACAGCCTTCCTCTGGAAACACCATATATTTT
NA	TRBV20-1	TRBJ2-7	TRBD1	CSASRVRGQGSYEQYF	TGCAGTGCTAGTCGTGTTCGGGGACAGGGATCCTACGAGCAGTACTTC
few	TRBV9	TRBJ1-2	TRBD1	CASSAGQQPYGYTF	TGTGCCAGCAGCGCGGGACAGCAGCCCTATGGCTACACCTTC
NA	TRBV10-3	TRBJ2-3	TRBD1	CAISARTGRTDTQYF	TGTGCCATCAGTGCCCGGACAGGGAGGACAGATACGCAGTATTTT
NA	TRBV18	TRBJ1-3	TRBD1	CASSPTAEGAFSGNTIYF	TGTGCCAGCTCACCCACCGCGGAGGGGGCCTTCTCTGGAAACACCATATATTTT
NA	TRBV7-9	TRBJ1-6	NA	CASSRETSLHF	TGTGCCAGCAGCCGTGAAACTTCCCTCCACTTT
few	TRBV27	TRBJ2-7	NA	CASSIGTSSYEQYF	TGTGCCAGCAGCATTGGGACTTCCTCCTACGAGCAGTACTTC
NA	TRBV19	TRBJ1-2	NA	CASRDISARYGYTF	TGTGCCAGTAGGGACATCTCAGCACGATATGGCTACACCTTC
NA	TRBV30	TRBJ2-7	TRBD2	CAWMGTSGRSSHEQYF	TGTGCCTGGATGGGGACAAGCGGGAGGTCAAGCCACGAGCAGTACTTC
NA	TRBV11-2	TRBJ2-1	TRBD2	CASSLSRGGTGNEQFF	TGTGCCAGCAGCTTATCGCGGGGGGGGACTGGCAATGAGCAGTTCTTC
NA	TRBV30	TRBJ1-2	NA	CAWSPTGNYGYTF	TGTGCCTGGAGCCCCACCGGTAACTATGGCTACACCTTC
NA	TRBV9	TRBJ1-3	TRBD1	CASSVTDRGSGNTIYF	TGTGCCAGCAGCGTTACGGACAGGGGATCTGGAAACACCATATATTTT
NA	TRBV4-1	TRBJ2-3	NA	CASSQGGTQYF	TGCGCCAGCAGCCAGGGAGGAACGCAGTATTTT
NA	TRBV27	TRBJ2-5	TRBD2	CASRSGRGTETQYF	TGTGCCAGCAGGTCCGGGCGGGGGACAGAGACCCAGTACTTC
NA	TRBV19	TRBJ2-3	TRBD1	CASSILLDRGRVDTQYF	TGTGCCAGTAGTATCCTCTTGGACAGGGGGCGGGTAGATACGCAGTATTTT
NA	TRBV5-1	TRBJ1-1	NA	CASSLAVNTEAFF	TGCGCCAGCAGCTTGGCGGTAAACACTGAAGCTTTCTTT
NA	TRBV4-2	TRBJ1-4	TRBD1	CASSQENPSRDSEKLFF	TGTGCCAGCAGCCAAGAAAATCCGTCCCGGGACAGTGAAAAACTGTTTTTT
NA	TRBV4-1	TRBJ2-7	TRBD1	CASSRQGQAAPYEQYF	TGCGCCAGCAGCCGACAGGGACAGGCCGCCCCCTACGAGCAGTACTTC
NA	TRBV7-2	TRBJ2-4	TRBD2	CASSRLGGAKNIQYF	TGTGCCAGCAGTCGGCTCGGGGGGGCCAAAAACATTCAGTACTTC
NA	TRBV27	TRBJ1-6	TRBD1	CASSLFGGTGANSPLHF	TGTGCCAGCAGTTTATTCGGTGGGACAGGGGCTAATTCACCCCTCCACTTT
NA	TRBV6-2/TRBV6-3	TRBJ2-5	TRBD2	CASSYQKTSAEIQETQYF	TGTGCCAGCAGTTATCAGAAGACTAGCGCAGAAATTCAAGAGACCCAGTACTTC
NA	TRBV19	TRBJ1-1	TRBD1	CASSFNLRDRKAFF	TGTGCCAGTAGTTTCAACCTCCGGGACAGAAAAGCTTTCTTT
NA	TRBV7-9	TRBJ1-2	NA	CASSSKGRGRSDGYTF	TGTGCCAGCAGCTCCAAAGGTAGGGGTCGGTCGGATGGCTACACCTTC
few	TRBV28	TRBJ1-4	TRBD1	CASSLHQGGSNEKLFF	TGTGCCAGCAGTTTGCACCAAGGGGGCTCGAATGAAAAACTGTTTTTT
NA	TRBV29-1	TRBJ2-7	NA	CSVESAGLYEQYF	TGCAGCGTTGAAAGTGCAGGGCTCTACGAGCAGTACTTC
NA	TRBV7-3	TRBJ2-1	TRBD2	CASSLTRLANEQFF	TGTGCCAGCAGCTTAACCCGACTAGCCAATGAGCAGTTCTTC
NA	TRBV27	TRBJ2-7	TRBD2	CASSFLGLAGGSHSYEQYF	TGTGCCAGCAGTTTCCTAGGGCTAGCGGGGGGGTCTCACTCCTACGAGCAGTACTTC
NA	TRBV20-1	TRBJ1-4	TRBD1	CSASLTGTANEKLFF	TGCAGTGCTAGTCTCACCGGGACAGCTAATGAAAAACTGTTTTTT